This paragraph covers one TCR beta chain sequence. Its antigen remains unidentified. The record originates from a study of T cell responses to AZD1222 COVID-19 vaccine. Broader study findings: In a largely white British group with more females than males, clonal diversity was possibly underestimated.

Data came from immunoSEQ multiplex PCR; TCRdb stores just in-frame clones and leaves some out. The data contain about 160,000 clones, about nine tenths of them singletons. This CDR3 is built from 14 residues. The V and J ends lost 4 bases and 7 bases respectively, with 14 bases between them. Germline assignment: CDR1 MGHRA and CDR2 YSYEKL. The chain joins TRBV4-1 to TRBJ2-1; weak D call: TRBD1 (7 bases). The TCR comes from an adult who received the AZD1222 COVID-19 vaccine. The sample in question was peripheral blood, obtained 28 days after the second AZD1222 dose. Written as DNA, the CDR3 is TGCGCCAGCAGCCCCTTGGCAGGGGGGAATGAGCAGTTCTTC. Translated, it gives CASSPLAGGNEQFF.